Below, 18 T cell receptor beta chains from the same sample are listed, as sequenced in a study of T-cell reconstitution after alpha-beta-depleted transplantation in children (dated by TCRdb to the mid-2010s). The sample's treatment or condition label is to be understood as: allogeneic hematopoietic cell transplantation with graft depleted of TCRalphabeta T cells and CD19 B cells. The library was generated by PCR. Reads for this sample came from an Illumina HiSeq 2500. TCR library preparation used molecular barcoding, with unique molecular identifiers applied to normalize quantification of the TCRbeta repertoire. TCRdb's own reprocessing of the public reads used fastp at Q25 and MiXCR and kept productive beta chains. CDR3 protein duplicates are merged, each entry listing the most common genes and DNA. The sample table records 200,000 or so distinct CDR3 sequences; approximately 8.4% of these occur just once. Clones ranked in the top ten supply 35% of the sample.

The sequences come from PBMCs, mostly from graft donor cells, collected 360 days after TCRalphabeta/CD19-depleted stem cell transplant. These receptors all come from a male patient between 2 and 9 years old who had a stem cell transplant for acute myeloid leukemia, so the T cells may come from the graft donor.

This chain connects TRBV21-1 to TRBJ2-3; the DNA was not used to check the table's D call, TRBD1. TRBV21-1 is termed a pseudogene. CDR3 length: 21 residues. The CDR3 is CASSKGLQGDRLAESTDTQYF. In nucleotides, the CDR3 is TGTGCCAGCAGCAAAGGGCTACAGGGGGACCGACTAGCAGAGAGCACAGATACGCAGTATTTT.

The table lists this clonotype with a few counts. The V gene is TRBV12-3 or TRBV12-4, the J gene TRBJ2-5; D unclear. The CDR3 sequence is 13 residues long. The V and J ends lost 5 bases and 2 bases respectively, with 9 bases between them. The CDR3 here is CASSTIAQETQYF. DNA of the CDR3: TGTGCCAGCAGTACTATCGCTCAAGAGACCCAGTACTTC.

The V and J genes are TRBV10-3 and TRBJ1-3; D is unclear. V lost 3 bases to trimming and J lost 2 bases, with 2 bases between them. Germline CDR1 reads ENHRY; CDR2 reads SYGVKD. This CDR3 is 12 amino acids long. In DNA, the CDR3 is TGTGCCATCAGTGACGCTGGAAACACCATATATTTT. Translation: CAISDAGNTIYF.

The count of this clonotype is one. The gene calls are TRBV7-2 and TRBJ2-7; 10 bases map to TRBD1. The CDR3 is 15 amino acids. Germline lookup yields CDR1 SGHTA and CDR2 FQGNSA. V shed 5 bases and J 4 bases; nucleotides not matched to a gene: 8. The CDR3 region is CASSPPRDRGYEQYF. CDR3 in DNA: TGTGCCAGCAGCCCTCCCCGGGACAGGGGTTACGAGCAGTACTTC.

This clonotype was seen at least ten times. The chain is built from TRBV20-1 and TRBJ2-2; maybe TRBD2 (6 bases). The germline V gene encodes CDR1 DFQATT and CDR2 SNEGSKA (reference sequence). V lost 2 bases to trimming and J lost 7 bases, with 17 bases between them. The CDR3 runs 15 residues. CDR3 bases: TGCAGTGCTAGAAGTACGGGGCGGAGGGGCGGGGAGCTGTTTTTT. Its translation: CSARSTGRRGGELFF.

The chain uses TRBV5-1 and TRBJ2-3; 8 positions match TRBD2. The V gene's germline CDR1 is SGHRS and CDR2 YFSETQ. The CDR3 extends over 16 amino acids. V gave up 4 bases and J gave up 9 bases; unmatched junction bases: 16. For the CDR3, the DNA is TGCGCCAGCAGCAGACCCGGGACTAGAGGACTTGGGACGCAGTATTTT. Its protein is CASSRPGTRGLGTQYF.

This sequence joins TRBV30 and TRBJ2-1, with TRBD2 as a possible D gene (5 bases). The CDR3 runs 18 residues. Trimming pared 4 bases from V and 0 bases from J, leaving 22 bases between. CDR1 and CDR2 from the germline V gene are GTSNPN and SVGIG (reference sequence). The CDR3 bases are TGTGCCTGGACCCTTGGGTCCGCGGGTCAGATCTCCTACAATGAGCAGTTCTTC. This codes for CAWTLGSAGQISYNEQFF.

This clonotype came up a few times. The V and J genes are TRBV5-1 and TRBJ1-3, with 7 bases identical to TRBD1. The CDR3 is made up of 17 amino acids. Germline V gene lookup returns CDR1 SGHRS and CDR2 YFSETQ. Trimming at V came to 0 bases and at J to 9 bases, leaving 15 bases not matched to a gene. The CDR3 spells CASSLEAPRGPSSTIYF. CDR3 DNA: TGCGCCAGCAGCTTGGAAGCCCCAAGGGGGCCCAGTAGCACCATATATTTT.

This clonotype was observed a handful of times. The V call is TRBV7-2, the J call TRBJ2-3; D unresolved. V was cut by 4 bases and J by 6 bases, with 11 bases left in between. The CDR3 consists of 13 residues. Germline CDR1 SGHTA, CDR2 FQGNSA. DNA of the CDR3: TGTGCCAGCAGCTACCCTTCGCCGGATACGCAGTATTTT. This codes for CASSYPSPDTQYF.

This chain connects TRBV7-8 to TRBJ2-1; D remains unclear. There are 10 residues in the CDR3. Germline lookup yields CDR1 SGHVS and CDR2 FQNEAQ. Trimming pared 3 bases from V and 8 bases from J, leaving 2 bases between. The CDR3 sequence: CASSLDEQFF. The CDR3 coding sequence is TGTGCCAGCAGCTTGGATGAGCAGTTCTTC.

The V call is TRBV5-1, the J call TRBJ1-2; D unclear. CDR1 is SGHRS, CDR2 YFSETQ, per germline. V was trimmed by 5 bases and J by 5 bases, leaving 16 bases between them. This CDR3 spans 14 amino acids. The CDR3 sequence: CASSKTLGGYGYTF. DNA for the CDR3: TGCGCCAGCAGTAAAACACTTGGTGGTTATGGCTACACCTTC.

This clonotype appeared many times. The rearrangement links TRBV29-1 to TRBJ1-5; D not resolved. In germline, CDR1 is SQVTM, CDR2 ANQGSEA. This CDR3 has 12 amino acids. Deletions cut 4 bases from V and 4 bases from J, with 8 bases between. The CDR3 loop reads CSVGDMNQPQHF. The DNA for the CDR3 is TGCAGCGTTGGAGACATGAATCAGCCCCAGCATTTT.

Concerning this clonotype: A much more abundant neighbour one base away suggests this may be a read error. This CDR3 is missing its conserved last phenylalanine or tryptophan, likely due to a read error. This rearrangement joins TRBV18 to TRBJ1-3; D uncertain. CDR1 KGHSH and CDR2 LQKENI come from the germline V gene. V lost 0 bases, J lost 4 bases, and 4 bases lay in between. The CDR3 consists of 13 residues. The CDR3 DNA reads as TGTGCCAGCTCACCACCAGCAGGAAACACCATATATTGT. It translates to CASSPPAGNTIYC.

This clonotype was observed a handful of times. This chain uses TRBV10-1 with TRBJ2-1; 13 nucleotides match TRBD2. Germline-derived CDR1 and CDR2 are WNHNN and SYGVQD (reference sequence). J gave up 3 bases and V 1 base, and 21 bases lay outside the gene matches. The CDR3 extends over 23 amino acids. In DNA, the CDR3 is TGCGCCAGCAGTGAGTTGACTAGCGGGGGGAGTTCTACAAAATTCTCCGTCTACAATGAGCAGTTCTTC. This encodes CASSELTSGGSSTKFSVYNEQFF.

The chain recombines TRBV18 with TRBJ2-1; D may be TRBD2 (5 bases). V lost 4 bases to trimming and J lost 2 bases, with 12 bases between them. The CDR3 is made up of 15 amino acids. Germline CDR1 KGHSH, CDR2 LQKENI. The chain's CDR3 is CASSRISEPYNEQFF. CDR3 bases: TGTGCCAGCTCACGAATTAGCGAGCCCTACAATGAGCAGTTCTTC.

This clonotype has at least ten counts. The chain uses TRBV5-1 and TRBJ1-2, with D unresolved. This CDR3 spans 12 amino acids. CDR1 SGHRS and CDR2 YFSETQ come from the germline V gene. Between the trimmed V and J ends, which lost 4 bases and 2 bases, there was a span of 6 bases. CDR3 in amino acids: CASSAGNYGYTF. The CDR3 DNA reads as TGCGCCAGCAGCGCCGGGAACTATGGCTACACCTTC.

This clonotype was observed at least ten times. The chain is built from TRBV21-1 and TRBJ1-2; the table assigns TRBD1, which was not confirmed against the DNA. TRBV21-1 is an annotated pseudogene. The CDR3 has 13 residues. CDR3 sequence (DNA): TGTGCCAGCATTCCGGGACATATTTATGGCTACACCTTC. As protein: CASIPGHIYGYTF.

This chain connects TRBV7-9 to TRBJ2-1; 9 bases fit TRBD1. Germline loops: CDR1 SEHNR, CDR2 FQNEAQ (reference sequence). The ends lost 1 base at V and 5 bases at J; junction bases unmatched: 6. The CDR3 is 16 residues long. The CDR3 nucleotides read TGTGCCAGCAGCTTAGGACGGACAGGGGTAGACAATGAGCAGTTCTTC. As protein: CASSLGRTGVDNEQFF.